These T cell receptor beta chains were read from a single sample in a study of neoadjuvant anti-PD-1 for oral cavity cancer. This table comes from immunoSEQ multiplex PCR, and its TCRdb copy is limited to in-frame clones, with some not included. The sample lists 9,700 or so clones, about 60% occurring once. Sequencing used PBMCs, obtained after nivolumab (anti-PD-1) treatment. Source of these receptors: a person between 40 and 79 years old with oral cavity squamous cell carcinoma. CDR3s include the opening cysteine and the closing phenylalanine or tryptophan. The D gene is left open where the match is weak. The listing skips clone size in some rows; elsewhere it reads once, few, many or a size class.

j_call: TRBJ2-1
v_call: TRBV2
clone_size: NA
d_call: TRBD2
cdr3_nt: TGTGCCAGCCCCAGCGGGAGTTTATCCTACAATGAGCAGTTCTTC
cdr3_aa: CASPSGSLSYNEQFF

j_call: TRBJ1-1
v_call: TRBV18
clone_size: few
d_call: NA
cdr3_nt: TGTGCCAGCTCAGAGAAGGGGGGGGGAACTGAAGCTTTCTTT
cdr3_aa: CASSEKGGGTEAFF

j_call: TRBJ1-6
v_call: TRBV11-2
clone_size: NA
d_call: NA
cdr3_nt: TGTGCCAGCAGCTTGGGGCCAAATTCACCCCTCCACTTT
cdr3_aa: CASSLGPNSPLHF

j_call: TRBJ1-6
v_call: TRBV5-1
clone_size: once
d_call: TRBD1
cdr3_nt: TGCGCCAGCAGCTCCCCGGCACAGGGGGTATTGGATAATTCACCCCTCCACTTT
cdr3_aa: CASSSPAQGVLDNSPLHF

j_call: TRBJ1-4
v_call: TRBV2
clone_size: few
d_call: TRBD1
cdr3_nt: TGTGCCAGCAGAACAGGACAGGACAATGAAAAACTGTTTTTT
cdr3_aa: CASRTGQDNEKLFF

j_call: TRBJ2-1
v_call: TRBV27
clone_size: NA
d_call: TRBD2
cdr3_nt: TGTGCCAGCAGTCTTAGCGGGAACCCCTACAATGAGCAGTTCTTC
cdr3_aa: CASSLSGNPYNEQFF

j_call: TRBJ1-1
v_call: TRBV4-2
clone_size: NA
d_call: NA
cdr3_nt: TGTGCCAGCAGCCCCCGTGGACGACAGAACACTGAAGCTTTCTTT
cdr3_aa: CASSPRGRQNTEAFF

j_call: TRBJ2-5
v_call: TRBV11-2
clone_size: NA
d_call: TRBD2
cdr3_nt: TGTGCCAGCAGCTTAGCTCTAGGGGAGGGGAAGACCCAGTACTTC
cdr3_aa: CASSLALGEGKTQYF

j_call: TRBJ2-3
v_call: TRBV7-6
clone_size: NA
d_call: NA
cdr3_nt: TGTGCCAGCAGCTTGGGAGGGGGCCTGGGCACAGATACGCAGTATTTT
cdr3_aa: CASSLGGGLGTDTQYF

j_call: TRBJ1-1
v_call: TRBV7-3
clone_size: few
d_call: NA
cdr3_nt: TGTGCCAGCAGCTTGGTTCCATTGAACACTGAAGCTTTCTTT
cdr3_aa: CASSLVPLNTEAFF

j_call: TRBJ2-1
v_call: TRBV7-9
clone_size: NA
d_call: TRBD2
cdr3_nt: TGTGCCAGCAGCTACGTTCCGGGACTACATGCCGGTGAGCAGTTCTTC
cdr3_aa: CASSYVPGLHAGEQFF

j_call: TRBJ2-3
v_call: TRBV29-1
clone_size: NA
d_call: NA
cdr3_nt: TGCAGCGTTGACTTCGGGAGCGGCACAGATACGCAGTATTTT
cdr3_aa: CSVDFGSGTDTQYF

j_call: TRBJ1-6
v_call: TRBV27
clone_size: NA
d_call: NA
cdr3_nt: TGTGCCAGCAGGGGGCTTGGGGGAAATTCACCCCTCCACTTT
cdr3_aa: CASRGLGGNSPLHF

j_call: TRBJ1-2
v_call: TRBV28
clone_size: NA
d_call: NA
cdr3_nt: TGTGCCAGCAGCCCACCCGGGGTATCATATGGCTACACCTTC
cdr3_aa: CASSPPGVSYGYTF

j_call: TRBJ2-1
v_call: TRBV11-3
clone_size: once
d_call: TRBD2
cdr3_nt: TGTGCCAGCAGCTTAGCAGCGGGGGTGTACAATGAGCAGTTCTTC
cdr3_aa: CASSLAAGVYNEQFF

j_call: TRBJ1-1
v_call: TRBV6-5
clone_size: once
d_call: TRBD1
cdr3_nt: TGTGCCAGCAGTTATGGTCAGGGGGTACACTCTGAAGCTTTCTTT
cdr3_aa: CASSYGQGVHSEAFF

j_call: TRBJ1-6
v_call: TRBV2
clone_size: NA
d_call: NA
cdr3_nt: TGTGCCAGTGTGTACTCCTATAATTCACCCCTCCACTTT
cdr3_aa: CASVYSYNSPLHF

j_call: TRBJ2-2
v_call: TRBV7-7
clone_size: few
d_call: NA
cdr3_nt: TGTGCCAGCAGCGCCGGCCGGGGGCAGGCCGGGGAGCTGTTTTTT
cdr3_aa: CASSAGRGQAGELFF

j_call: TRBJ1-1
v_call: TRBV19
clone_size: few
d_call: TRBD1
cdr3_nt: TGTGCCAGTAGTCGTATACAGGGGCGGACTGAAGCTTTCTTT
cdr3_aa: CASSRIQGRTEAFF

j_call: TRBJ2-3
v_call: TRBV28
clone_size: once
d_call: NA
cdr3_nt: TGTGCCAGCAGTACTACAGTCGATACGCAGTATTTT
cdr3_aa: CASSTTVDTQYF

j_call: TRBJ1-3
v_call: TRBV18
clone_size: few
d_call: TRBD1
cdr3_nt: TGTGCCAGCTCACCGAGGACAGGGCCCGAGGACACCATATATTTT
cdr3_aa: CASSPRTGPEDTIYF

j_call: TRBJ1-6
v_call: TRBV2
clone_size: NA
d_call: TRBD1
cdr3_nt: TGTGCCAGCAGTTACAGGGGATCCTATAATTCACCCCTCCACTTT
cdr3_aa: CASSYRGSYNSPLHF

j_call: TRBJ1-1
v_call: TRBV29-1
clone_size: few
d_call: TRBD1
cdr3_nt: TGCAGCGTACTACGGACAGGGGGGTACACTGAAGCTTTCTTT
cdr3_aa: CSVLRTGGYTEAFF

j_call: TRBJ1-1
v_call: TRBV19
clone_size: NA
d_call: NA
cdr3_nt: TGTGCCAGTAGTATAGATAAAAGGTCTGAAGCTTTCTTT
cdr3_aa: CASSIDKRSEAFF

j_call: TRBJ1-4
v_call: TRBV7-8
clone_size: NA
d_call: NA
cdr3_nt: TGTGCCAGCAGCCCGCGGGTAGGGCGCTTACCTGAGGAAAAACTGTTTTTT
cdr3_aa: CASSPRVGRLPEEKLFF

j_call: TRBJ1-1
v_call: TRBV9
clone_size: NA
d_call: NA
cdr3_nt: TGTGCCAGCAGCGCTCTTAAGAACACTGAAGCTTTCTTT
cdr3_aa: CASSALKNTEAFF

j_call: TRBJ2-7
v_call: TRBV28
clone_size: NA
d_call: TRBD2
cdr3_nt: TGTGCCAGCAGTTGGACTAGCGGGAGTAACTACGAGCAGTACTTC
cdr3_aa: CASSWTSGSNYEQYF

j_call: TRBJ2-1
v_call: TRBV6-1
clone_size: NA
d_call: TRBD1
cdr3_nt: TGTGCCAGCAGCGTGACAGGGGCCTACAATGAGCAGTTCTTC
cdr3_aa: CASSVTGAYNEQFF

j_call: TRBJ1-1
v_call: TRBV28
clone_size: NA
d_call: NA
cdr3_nt: TGTGCCAGCAGCCCCGAGGGATTAGCGCAACGACCTGAAGCTTTCTTT
cdr3_aa: CASSPEGLAQRPEAFF

j_call: TRBJ2-1
v_call: TRBV6-5
clone_size: NA
d_call: NA
cdr3_nt: TGTGCCAGCAGGGTCCATCTTAAGGGGGAGCAGTTCTTC
cdr3_aa: CASRVHLKGEQFF

j_call: TRBJ2-7
v_call: TRBV10-3
clone_size: NA
d_call: TRBD1
cdr3_nt: TGTGCCATCAGTGCTGGGCAGGGGGCTGGAATCTCCTACGAGCAGTACTTC
cdr3_aa: CAISAGQGAGISYEQYF

j_call: TRBJ2-3
v_call: TRBV18
clone_size: NA
d_call: NA
cdr3_nt: TGTGCCAGCTCACCATTAGGGGCAGGAGCCACAGATACGCAGTATTTT
cdr3_aa: CASSPLGAGATDTQYF

j_call: TRBJ2-3
v_call: TRBV5-1
clone_size: once
d_call: TRBD1
cdr3_nt: TGCGCCAGCAGCTTGGTGTCAGGGGGCGGCGCAGATACGCAGTATTTT
cdr3_aa: CASSLVSGGGADTQYF

j_call: TRBJ1-2
v_call: TRBV29-1
clone_size: NA
d_call: TRBD1
cdr3_nt: TGCAGCGTTCCGCCCTCCCGACAGGGGGCTTATGGCTACACCTTC
cdr3_aa: CSVPPSRQGAYGYTF

j_call: TRBJ1-1
v_call: TRBV18
clone_size: NA
d_call: NA
cdr3_nt: TGTGCCAGCTCACTTACCCTACAGGGACGCACTGAAGCTTTCTTT
cdr3_aa: CASSLTLQGRTEAFF

j_call: TRBJ2-7
v_call: TRBV7-2
clone_size: NA
d_call: TRBD2
cdr3_nt: TGTGCCAGCAGCTTAGGACTAGCGGTCTACGAGCAGTACTTC
cdr3_aa: CASSLGLAVYEQYF

j_call: TRBJ2-7
v_call: TRBV6-5
clone_size: NA
d_call: NA
cdr3_nt: TGTGCCAGCAGAAGGGGGAGTATTTCCTCCGAGCAGTACTTC
cdr3_aa: CASRRGSISSEQYF

j_call: TRBJ2-5
v_call: TRBV27
clone_size: NA
d_call: TRBD2
cdr3_nt: TGTGCCAGCAGTTTGGGGACTAGCGCCTACCAAGAGACCCAGTACTTC
cdr3_aa: CASSLGTSAYQETQYF

j_call: TRBJ2-1
v_call: TRBV5-1
clone_size: NA
d_call: NA
cdr3_nt: TGCGCCAGCAGCTTGGTACAGGGAAACAATGAGCAGTTCTTC
cdr3_aa: CASSLVQGNNEQFF

j_call: TRBJ1-6
v_call: TRBV7-2
clone_size: NA
d_call: NA
cdr3_nt: TGTGCCAGCAGCCCGGACCCCCCGAGCTCCTATAATTCACCCCTCCACTTT
cdr3_aa: CASSPDPPSSYNSPLHF

j_call: TRBJ1-6
v_call: TRBV28
clone_size: NA
d_call: TRBD1
cdr3_nt: TGTGCCAGCAGGACAGGGGGTGAACATTCACCCCTCCACTTT
cdr3_aa: CASRTGGEHSPLHF

j_call: TRBJ1-1
v_call: TRBV29-1
clone_size: hyperexpanded
d_call: TRBD1
cdr3_nt: TGCAGCGTAGGTACAGGGGGCTACACTGAAGCTTTCTTT
cdr3_aa: CSVGTGGYTEAFF

j_call: TRBJ2-7
v_call: TRBV15
clone_size: NA
d_call: TRBD2
cdr3_nt: TGTGCCACCAGCAGAGGACTAGCATCCTACGAGCAGTACTTC
cdr3_aa: CATSRGLASYEQYF

j_call: TRBJ2-1
v_call: TRBV27
clone_size: NA
d_call: TRBD2
cdr3_nt: TGTGCCAGCAGTTTAATCTCTTCAGCGGGAGGGCCAAACAATGAGCAGTTCTTC
cdr3_aa: CASSLISSAGGPNNEQFF

j_call: TRBJ2-7
v_call: TRBV27
clone_size: NA
d_call: TRBD1
cdr3_nt: TGTGCCAGCAGTTCCCGGGACAGGGGTATCTACGAGCAGTACTTC
cdr3_aa: CASSSRDRGIYEQYF

j_call: TRBJ1-1
v_call: TRBV5-6
clone_size: NA
d_call: TRBD1
cdr3_nt: TGTGCCAGCAGCTGGGGACAGTTAATGAACACTGAAGCTTTCTTT
cdr3_aa: CASSWGQLMNTEAFF

j_call: TRBJ1-2
v_call: TRBV5-4
clone_size: few
d_call: NA
cdr3_nt: TGTGCCAGCAGCTTCGGGACATATGGCTACACCTTC
cdr3_aa: CASSFGTYGYTF

j_call: TRBJ1-6
v_call: TRBV29-1
clone_size: NA
d_call: NA
cdr3_nt: TGCAGCGTCCAGGAGGGGCAGAATTCACCCCTCCACTTT
cdr3_aa: CSVQEGQNSPLHF

j_call: TRBJ2-7
v_call: TRBV29-1
clone_size: few
d_call: TRBD2
cdr3_nt: TGCAGCGTTGATGCTAGCGGGTCTGACGAGCAGTACTTC
cdr3_aa: CSVDASGSDEQYF

j_call: TRBJ2-7
v_call: TRBV7-9
clone_size: few
d_call: TRBD1
cdr3_nt: TGTGCCAGCAGCAACTACAGGGGTCCTTCCTACGAGCAGTACTTC
cdr3_aa: CASSNYRGPSYEQYF

j_call: TRBJ1-5
v_call: TRBV6-5
clone_size: few
d_call: NA
cdr3_nt: TGTGCCAGCAGTTATCGGCCAGGGACGAGCAATCAGCCCCAGCATTTT
cdr3_aa: CASSYRPGTSNQPQHF

j_call: TRBJ2-7
v_call: TRBV29-1
clone_size: few
d_call: NA
cdr3_nt: TGCAGCGTTGACGGCGATGGTACCTACGAGCAGTACTTC
cdr3_aa: CSVDGDGTYEQYF

j_call: TRBJ1-1
v_call: TRBV6-1
clone_size: NA
d_call: NA
cdr3_nt: TGTGCCAGCAGTGAATCAGCAGGGCTGAACACTGAAGCTTTCTTT
cdr3_aa: CASSESAGLNTEAFF

j_call: TRBJ1-3
v_call: TRBV6-5
clone_size: NA
d_call: NA
cdr3_nt: TGTGCCAGCAGGCCACCGGGACCCTCTGGAAACACCATATATTTT
cdr3_aa: CASRPPGPSGNTIYF

j_call: TRBJ1-1
v_call: TRBV7-4
clone_size: NA
d_call: TRBD1
cdr3_nt: TGTGCCAGCAGCCTGGGACAGGGGGCGAGTAAGCGCTCTGACACTGAAGCTTTCTTT
cdr3_aa: CASSLGQGASKRSDTEAFF

j_call: TRBJ1-4
v_call: TRBV5-1
clone_size: few
d_call: NA
cdr3_nt: TGCGCCAGCTCCGAGAGCGGGGGGCAGGGTAATGAAAAACTGTTTTTT
cdr3_aa: CASSESGGQGNEKLFF

j_call: TRBJ2-3
v_call: TRBV11-2
clone_size: NA
d_call: NA
cdr3_nt: TGTGCCAGCAGCCCTGGAACATCCTCCCTCAGCACAGATACGCAGTATTTT
cdr3_aa: CASSPGTSSLSTDTQYF

j_call: TRBJ2-7
v_call: TRBV7-9
clone_size: NA
d_call: TRBD1
cdr3_nt: TGTGCCAGCAGCTCCTCCGGGACAGCCTACGAGCAGTACTTC
cdr3_aa: CASSSSGTAYEQYF

j_call: TRBJ1-2
v_call: TRBV6-6
clone_size: NA
d_call: NA
cdr3_nt: TGTGCCAGCAGTTGGTCAGAAGAACGGAAAGGAGGCTACACCTTC
cdr3_aa: CASSWSEERKGGYTF

j_call: TRBJ2-1
v_call: TRBV7-2
clone_size: NA
d_call: NA
cdr3_nt: TGTGCCAGCAGCTTAGGCCTAGCGAGGGTGGGTAATGAGCAGTTCTTC
cdr3_aa: CASSLGLARVGNEQFF